This is a list of T cell receptor beta chains from one sample in a study of T-cell reconstitution after alpha-beta-depleted transplantation in children. TCRdb re-called the PCR reads through MiXCR, storing one row per CDR3 protein. The repertoire holds about 400,000 distinct CDR3 sequences, with 16% as singletons. The specimen was PBMCs, mostly from graft donor cells, collected 360 days after TCRalphabeta/CD19-depleted stem cell transplant. The receptors were sampled from a boy younger than two who had a stem cell transplant for Wiskott-Aldrich syndrome, so the T cells may come from the graft donor. Each CDR3 is given with its conserved first and last residue. A D gene is named only where the DNA matches it firmly. Size tells how often a clone was seen (once, few, many) or the class of an expanded clone, and some rows leave it out.

len	v_gene	abundance	j_gene	d_gene	CDR3aa	CDR3nt
14	TRBV7-2	NA	TRBJ1-3	NA	CASRDTFSGNTIYF	TGTGCCAGCAGAGACACGTTCTCTGGAAACACCATATATTTT
13	TRBV18	few	TRBJ1-1	TRBD1	CASSEQGDTEAFF	TGTGCCAGCTCAGAGCAGGGGGACACTGAAGCTTTCTTT
14	TRBV9	few	TRBJ2-3	NA	CASSVGRTLGTQYF	TGTGCCAGCAGCGTAGGCAGGACGCTCGGTACGCAGTATTTT
14	TRBV18	many	TRBJ2-7	NA	CASSPIAGSYEQYF	TGTGCCAGCTCACCAATTGCGGGCTCCTACGAGCAGTACTTC
12	TRBV10-3	few	TRBJ2-5	NA	CAISGNGETQYF	TGTGCCATCAGTGGAAATGGAGAGACCCAGTACTTC
14	TRBV7-9	NA	TRBJ2-7	TRBD1	CASSLKGAKYEQYF	TGTGCCAGCAGCCTTAAGGGGGCAAAGTACGAGCAGTACTTC
14	TRBV24-1	NA	TRBJ2-7	TRBD1	CATSGTGESYEQYF	TGTGCCACCAGTGGGACAGGGGAGTCCTACGAGCAGTACTTC
16	TRBV14	few	TRBJ2-7	TRBD2	CASSPITSGRIYEQYF	TGTGCCAGCAGCCCTATCACTAGCGGGAGGATCTACGAGCAGTACTTC
12	TRBV9	many	TRBJ1-2	NA	CASSPLGYGYTF	TGTGCCAGCAGCCCCCTGGGCTATGGCTACACCTTC
15	TRBV7-9	few	TRBJ2-7	TRBD1	CASSLGQGGSYEQYF	TGTGCCAGCAGCTTAGGACAGGGTGGATCCTACGAGCAGTACTTC
17	TRBV18	few	TRBJ1-1	NA	CASSPSSTGPLNTEAFF	TGTGCCAGCTCACCAAGTTCGACAGGCCCTCTGAACACTGAAGCTTTCTTT
15	TRBV27	NA	TRBJ2-7	TRBD1	CASSQEMTGTYEQYF	TGTGCCAGCAGTCAGGAGATGACAGGGACCTACGAGCAGTACTTC
17	TRBV5-8	NA	TRBJ2-2	NA	CHSCLPISARGPGELFF	TGTCACAGCTGCTTGCCTATTAGTGCAAGGGGCCCCGGGGAGCTGTTTTTT
12	TRBV29-1	few	TRBJ2-5	NA	CSVSGWEETQYF	TGCAGCGTCTCAGGGTGGGAAGAGACCCAGTACTTC
15	TRBV6-1	NA	TRBJ1-2	NA	CASSERTGLNYGYTF	TGTGCCAGCAGTGAACGGACGGGCCTTAACTATGGCTACACCTTC
15	TRBV27	NA	TRBJ2-1	TRBD2	CASSLGLARYNEQFF	TGTGCCAGCAGTTTGGGACTAGCGAGATACAATGAGCAGTTCTTC
15	TRBV5-1	NA	TRBJ2-3	NA	CASSLRGQHTDTQYF	TGCGCCAGCAGCTTAAGGGGCCAACACACAGATACGCAGTATTTT
13	TRBV18	NA	TRBJ2-3	NA	CASSPDTLVTQYF	TGTGCCAGCTCACCGGACACTCTAGTTACGCAGTATTTT
14	TRBV12-3/TRBV12-4	NA	TRBJ1-1	TRBD1	CASSSPGQGGRAFF	TGTGCCAGCAGTTCCCCGGGACAGGGTGGGCGGGCTTTCTTT
13	TRBV20-1	NA	TRBJ2-5	NA	CSAFSQVKETQYF	TGCAGTGCCTTCTCCCAGGTTAAAGAGACCCAGTACTTC
17	TRBV12-3/TRBV12-4	NA	TRBJ2-2	NA	CASRTRIAERNTGELFF	TGTGCCAGCAGGACACGCATAGCGGAGAGGAACACCGGGGAGCTGTTTTTT
15	TRBV2	NA	TRBJ2-6	NA	CASSEAGSGANVLTF	TGTGCCAGCAGTGAAGCAGGCTCTGGGGCCAACGTCCTGACTTTC
16	TRBV7-9	few	TRBJ2-3	TRBD1	CASSLPTGASTDTQYF	TGTGCCAGCAGCTTACCGACAGGGGCGAGCACAGATACGCAGTATTTT
15	TRBV4-2	many	TRBJ1-2	TRBD1	CASSQGSDRGRGYTF	TGTGCCAGCAGCCAAGGTTCGGACAGGGGGCGCGGCTACACCTTC
15	TRBV10-3	many	TRBJ2-1	NA	CAISEVRGSYNEQFF	TGTGCCATCAGTGAAGTTAGGGGGTCCTACAATGAGCAGTTCTTC
13	TRBV11-2	many	TRBJ2-7	NA	CASRNRGGYEQYF	TGTGCCAGCCGGAACAGGGGGGGCTACGAGCAGTACTTC
13	TRBV6-1	few	TRBJ2-7	NA	CASSPGVPGEQYF	TGTGCCAGCAGCCCCGGGGTCCCTGGGGAGCAGTACTTC
13	TRBV20-1	few	TRBJ2-5	TRBD2	CSASGTRRETQYF	TGCAGTGCTAGTGGGACTAGAAGGGAGACCCAGTACTTC
15	TRBV7-2	many	TRBJ2-5	TRBD1	CASSLIGGWQETQYF	TGTGCCAGCAGCTTGATAGGGGGCTGGCAAGAGACCCAGTACTTC
15	TRBV5-1	NA	TRBJ2-7	NA	CASSLSGSSTYEQYF	TGCGCCAGCAGCTTGAGTGGCAGTTCAACCTACGAGCAGTACTTC
13	TRBV7-2	NA	TRBJ2-7	NA	CASGAGMFYEQYF	TGTGCCAGCGGGGCAGGGATGTTCTACGAGCAGTACTTC
15	TRBV5-1	few	TRBJ2-1	NA	CASSAGTAAYNEQFF	TGCGCCAGCAGTGCCGGGACGGCAGCCTACAATGAGCAGTTCTTC
13	TRBV27	few	TRBJ1-1	NA	CASSFRVGTEAFF	TGTGCCAGCAGTTTTAGGGTAGGCACTGAAGCTTTCTTT
13	TRBV30	NA	TRBJ1-1	NA	CAWSVAGNTEAFF	TGTGCCTGGAGTGTTGCAGGGAACACTGAAGCTTTCTTT
14	TRBV2	NA	TRBJ2-3	NA	CASSRVEYTDTQYF	TGTGCCAGCAGTCGGGTGGAATACACAGATACGCAGTATTTT
15	TRBV2	few	TRBJ2-1	NA	CASRRTGSEYNEQFF	TGTGCCAGCAGGAGAACAGGGAGTGAGTACAATGAGCAGTTCTTC
16	TRBV20-1	few	TRBJ2-7	NA	CSARAPGHPYTYEQYF	TGCAGTGCTAGAGCCCCCGGACACCCTTACACCTACGAGCAGTACTTC
13	TRBV14	many	TRBJ2-3	NA	CASSQGRTDTQYF	TGTGCCAGCAGCCAAGGGCGCACAGATACGCAGTATTTT
12	TRBV12-3/TRBV12-4	NA	TRBJ2-7	TRBD1	CASSDRDHEQYF	TGTGCCAGCAGTGACAGGGACCACGAGCAGTACTTC
14	TRBV2	NA	TRBJ1-2	NA	CALSDSGPAYGYTF	TGTGCCCTCAGTGACAGTGGTCCGGCCTATGGCTACACCTTC
16	TRBV7-7	NA	TRBJ2-3	TRBD2	CASSLLAGRFTDTQYF	TGTGCCAGCAGCTTACTAGCGGGACGCTTCACAGATACGCAGTATTTT
15	TRBV29-1	few	TRBJ2-1	NA	CSVVGLPSFYNEQFF	TGCAGCGTTGTTGGGCTACCATCCTTCTACAATGAGCAGTTCTTC
16	TRBV5-1	NA	TRBJ2-7	NA	CASSAYGRVGLYEQYF	TGCGCCAGCAGCGCATACGGACGGGTGGGGCTCTACGAGCAGTACTTC